This passage covers 12 T cell receptor beta chains from one sample sequenced in a study of T-cell reconstitution after alpha-beta-depleted transplantation in children. Unique molecular identifiers were built into the TCRbeta library. A single record per CDR3 protein comes from TCRdb applying MiXCR to the PCR reads. The sample consists of hundreds of thousands of distinct CDR3 sequences, roughly 17% of them appearing once. The sample in question was PBMCs, mostly from graft donor cells, obtained 360 days after TCRalphabeta/CD19-depleted stem cell transplant. Source of these receptors: a boy in the first two years of life who had a stem cell transplant for Wiskott-Aldrich syndrome, so the T cells may come from the graft donor.

This chain links TRBV10-2 with TRBJ2-7, with TRBD1 matching over 7 bases. The CDR3 is 14 amino acids. Trimming at V came to 6 bases and at J to 3 bases, leaving 8 bases not matched to a gene. CDR1 WSHSY and CDR2 SAAADI come from the germline V gene. Here the CDR3 DNA reads TGCGCCAGCAGACAGGGGAACCTAGGCTACGAGCAGTACTTC. Its protein product is CASRQGNLGYEQYF.

This clonotype has just a few counts. CDR3: CASSSTGTPPYEQYF. In nucleotides, the CDR3 is TGTGCCAGCAGTTCCACAGGTACCCCCCCCTACGAGCAGTACTTC. The V and J genes are TRBV12-3 or TRBV12-4 and TRBJ2-7, with a tentative D call TRBD1 (5 bases). Trimming took 4 bases from V and 2 from J, leaving 15 bases between them. The CDR3 runs to 15 residues.

In its sample, this clonotype was seen a few times. The chain combines TRBV2 with TRBJ2-6; D not resolved. The V gene lost 6 bases and the J gene lost 0 bases, with 9 bases spanning the gap. CDR3 length: 15 residues. Germline CDR1 SNHLY, CDR2 FYNNEI. The CDR3 nucleotides are TGTGCCAGCAGGCTCACAGACTCTGGGGCCAACGTCCTGACTTTC. Its protein product is CASRLTDSGANVLTF.

The chain links TRBV9 to TRBJ2-2; tentatively, D is TRBD2 (6 bases). Trimming pared 4 bases from V and 1 base from J, leaving 17 bases between. In germline, CDR1 is SGDLS, CDR2 YYNGEE. This CDR3 is built from 17 residues. This CDR3 is CASSPYGSRLNTGELFF. DNA of the CDR3: TGTGCCAGCAGCCCTTACGGGAGTCGGCTGAACACCGGGGAGCTGTTTTTT.

CDR3 nucleotide sequence: TGTGCCAGCAGCTTAGATCTCTGGGGTGACGGGGCCAACGTCCTGACTTTC. It is translated as CASSLDLWGDGANVLTF. The chain is built from TRBV11-3 and TRBJ2-6, with D uncertain. Trimming took off 0 bases at V and 4 bases at J, with 13 bases between the two ends. Looked up from germline, CDR1 is SGHNT and CDR2 is YENEEA. The CDR3 extends over 17 amino acids.

This sequence joins TRBV18 and TRBJ2-5; 7 bases agree with TRBD1. Germline-derived CDR1 and CDR2 are KGHSH and LQKENI. There are 14 residues in the CDR3. V lost 2 bases, J lost 7 bases, and 7 bases stayed unmatched. The CDR3, as DNA: TGTGCCAGCTCACCATGGGACAGTCTTGGGACCCAGTACTTC. Protein: CASSPWDSLGTQYF.

The sample holds a few counts of this clonotype. The V call is TRBV4-1, the J call TRBJ2-3; D is uncertain. The V end lost 2 bases, the J end lost 0 bases, and 12 bases lay between the germline ends. Per germline, CDR1 MGHRA and CDR2 YSYEKL. There are 16 residues in the CDR3. This chain's CDR3 is CASSQRPSKSTDTQYF. The CDR3 DNA sequence: TGCGCCAGCAGCCAACGACCCAGCAAGAGCACAGATACGCAGTATTTT.

The J gene is TRBJ2-7, the V gene TRBV11-2; D call uncertain. V lost 4 bases and J lost 7, with 14 bases in between. The length of the CDR3 is 13 residues. The germline CDR1 and CDR2 sequences are SGHAT and FQNNGV. The CDR3 sequence: CASSSPQNREQYF. As DNA, the CDR3 is TGTGCCAGCAGCTCCCCTCAAAACCGGGAGCAGTACTTC.

V gene TRBV5-5 combines with J gene TRBJ2-1; 7 nucleotides match TRBD2. The CDR3 spans 14 residues. V was pared by 4 bases and J by 3 bases, with 4 bases of the junction left unmatched. The germline gives CDR1 SGHKS, CDR2 YYEKEE (reference sequence). CDR3 residues: CASSRGGDYNEQFF. In DNA form, the CDR3 reads TGTGCCAGCAGCCGCGGGGGAGACTACAATGAGCAGTTCTTC.

The V gene is TRBV11-3, the J gene TRBJ2-7; D may be TRBD2 (6 bases). Germline CDR1 reads SGHNT; CDR2 reads YENEEA. The CDR3 totals 15 residues. Trimming left V 0 bases short and J 3 bases short, with 12 bases between. The CDR3 region has the DNA TGTGCCAGCAGCTTAGAAGTGGTGGGAGGCTACGAGCAGTACTTC. Encoded protein: CASSLEVVGGYEQYF. Combining the CDR3 with reference TRBV11-3 and TRBJ2-7 gives the whole variable domain EAGVVQSPRYKIIEKKQPVAFWCNPISGHNTLYWYLQNLGQGPELLIRYENEEAVDDSQLPKDRFSAERLKGVDSTLKIQPAELGDSAVYLCASSLEVVGGYEQYFGPGTRLTVT.

In its sample, this clonotype was seen once. A read error may account for a junction end that differs from germline. This sequence joins TRBV7-2 and TRBJ2-3; D ambiguous. CDR3 length: 12 amino acids. Germline V CDR1 and CDR2: SGHTA, FQGNSA. CDR3 protein: CANSPKTDKQYF. In DNA, the CDR3 is TGTGCCAACAGCCCCAAAACAGATAAGCAGTATTTT.

J is TRBJ1-3 and V is TRBV28, with D perhaps matching TRBD1 (5 bases). The V end was cut by 3 bases, the J end by 3 bases, with 12 bases between. Germline V lookup: CDR1 MDHEN, CDR2 SYDVKM. CDR3 length: 15 residues. The CDR3 region has the DNA TGTGCCAGCAGTTTCAGGGACCGCGATGGAAACACCATATATTTT. It encodes CASSFRDRDGNTIYF.